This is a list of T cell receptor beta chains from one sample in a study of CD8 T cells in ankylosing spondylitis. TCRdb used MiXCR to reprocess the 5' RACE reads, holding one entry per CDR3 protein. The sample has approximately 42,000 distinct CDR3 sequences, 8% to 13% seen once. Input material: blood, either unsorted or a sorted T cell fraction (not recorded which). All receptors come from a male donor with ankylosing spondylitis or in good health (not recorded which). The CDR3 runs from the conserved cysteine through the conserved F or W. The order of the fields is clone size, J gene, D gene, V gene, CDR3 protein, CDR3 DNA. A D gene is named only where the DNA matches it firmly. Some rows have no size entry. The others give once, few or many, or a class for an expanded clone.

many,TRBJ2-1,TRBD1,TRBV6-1,CASTTGGLYNEQFF,TGTGCCAGCACTACAGGGGGCTTATACAATGAGCAGTTCTTC
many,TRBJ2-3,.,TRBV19,CASSDTGRSTDTQYF,TGTGCCAGTAGCGATACAGGGCGCAGCACAGATACGCAGTATTTT
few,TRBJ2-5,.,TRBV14,CASSLGALETQYF,TGTGCCAGCAGCCTGGGGGCTCTAGAGACCCAGTACTTC
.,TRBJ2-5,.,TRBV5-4,CASSSTRIPMQETQYF,TGTGCCAGCAGCTCAACCCGGATCCCCATGCAAGAGACCCAGTACTTC
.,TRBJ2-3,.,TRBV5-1,CASSLNARTDTQYF,TGCGCCAGCAGCTTGAATGCTCGCACAGATACGCAGTATTTT
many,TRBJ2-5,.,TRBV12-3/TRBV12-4,CASTSRGQETQYF,TGTGCCAGCACTTCCAGGGGCCAAGAGACCCAGTACTTC
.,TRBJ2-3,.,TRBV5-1,CASSSGLTGTDTQYF,TGCGCCAGCAGCTCTGGACTAACGGGCACAGATACGCAGTATTTT
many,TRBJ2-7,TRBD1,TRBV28,CASRQQAGRGRLYEQYF,TGTGCCAGCAGACAACAGGCCGGTAGGGGGCGATTATACGAGCAGTACTTC
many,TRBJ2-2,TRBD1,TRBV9,CASSRSAARGFTGELFF,TGTGCCAGCAGCCGTAGCGCGGCCAGGGGGTTCACCGGGGAGCTGTTTTTT
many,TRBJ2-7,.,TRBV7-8,CASSSLYEQYF,TGTGCCAGCAGCTCCCTCTACGAGCAGTACTTC
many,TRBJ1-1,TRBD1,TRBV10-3,CAISESPTGAPVTEAFF,TGTGCCATCAGTGAGTCTCCGACAGGGGCCCCGGTCACTGAAGCTTTCTTT
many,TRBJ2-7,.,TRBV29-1,CSVDAGFDEQYF,TGCAGCGTTGACGCTGGTTTCGACGAGCAGTACTTC
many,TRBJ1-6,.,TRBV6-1,CASSPLDDRGSPLHF,TGTGCCAGCAGCCCCTTGGATGACCGCGGTTCACCCCTCCACTTT
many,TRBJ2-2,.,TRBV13,CASSLLEDTNTGELFF,TGTGCCAGCAGCCTTCTGGAGGACACTAACACCGGGGAGCTGTTTTTT
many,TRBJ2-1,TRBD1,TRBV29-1,CSGGQGYYNEQFF,TGCAGCGGGGGACAGGGCTATTACAATGAGCAGTTCTTC
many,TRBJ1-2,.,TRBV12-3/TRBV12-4,CASTLGGGGYTF,TGTGCCAGCACCTTAGGGGGAGGTGGCTACACCTTC
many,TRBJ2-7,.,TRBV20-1,CSAEGGLLIYEQYF,TGCAGTGCCGAAGGAGGACTATTAATCTACGAGCAGTACTTC
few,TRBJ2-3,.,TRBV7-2,CASRLGPPTDTQYF,TGTGCCAGCAGATTAGGACCACCCACAGATACGCAGTATTTT
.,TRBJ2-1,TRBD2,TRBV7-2,CASSRTSGAYNEQFF,TGTGCCAGCAGCCGGACTAGTGGTGCCTACAATGAGCAGTTCTTC
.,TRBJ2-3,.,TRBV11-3,CASSLGGRPTDTQYF,TGTGCCAGCAGCTTAGGGGGGCGCCCCACAGATACGCAGTATTTT
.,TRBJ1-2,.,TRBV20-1,CSAAFLGDYGYTF,TGCAGTGCTGCCTTTTTGGGGGACTATGGCTACACCTTC
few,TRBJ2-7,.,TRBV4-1,CASSHPWGKSYEQYF,TGCGCCAGCAGCCACCCCTGGGGCAAGTCCTACGAGCAGTACTTC
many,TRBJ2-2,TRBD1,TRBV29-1,CSVEGGTGSSNTGELFF,TGCAGCGTTGAAGGGGGGACAGGGAGTTCGAACACCGGGGAGCTGTTTTTT
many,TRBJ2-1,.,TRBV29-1,CSAGEPYNEQFF,TGCAGCGCAGGGGAGCCCTACAATGAGCAGTTCTTC
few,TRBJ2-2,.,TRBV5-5,CASSLTGFTGELFF,TGTGCCAGCAGCTTGACGGGTTTCACCGGGGAGCTGTTTTTT
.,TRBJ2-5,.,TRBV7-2,CASSLVIYQETQYF,TGTGCCAGCAGCTTAGTCATATACCAAGAGACCCAGTACTTC
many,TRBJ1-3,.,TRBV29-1,CSVEDWGGGNTIYF,TGCAGCGTTGAAGATTGGGGAGGTGGAAACACCATATATTTT
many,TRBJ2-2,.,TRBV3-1,CASSPRPSNTGELFF,TGTGCCAGCAGCCCCCGGCCTTCGAACACCGGGGAGCTGTTTTTT
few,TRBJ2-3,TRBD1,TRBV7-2,CASSSDRGADTQYF,TGTGCCAGCAGCTCGGACAGGGGTGCAGATACGCAGTATTTT
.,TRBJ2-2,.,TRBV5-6,CASSVTGELFF,TGTGCCAGCAGCGTGACCGGGGAGCTGTTTTTT
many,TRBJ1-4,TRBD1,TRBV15,CATRGTGVEKMFF,TGTGCCACCAGAGGGACAGGCGTTGAAAAAATGTTTTTT
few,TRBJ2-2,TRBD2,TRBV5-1,CASSRSGDVPGELFF,TGCGCCAGCAGTCGCAGCGGGGACGTGCCCGGGGAGCTGTTTTTT
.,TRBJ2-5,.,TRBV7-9,CASSLAVRQETQYF,TGTGCCAGCAGCTTAGCCGTCAGACAAGAGACCCAGTACTTC
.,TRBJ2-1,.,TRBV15,CATSREKARRDNEQFF,TGTGCCACCAGCAGAGAGAAGGCTAGGCGAGACAATGAGCAGTTCTTC
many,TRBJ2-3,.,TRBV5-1,CASSLGDFGTDTQYF,TGCGCCAGCAGCTTGGGGGATTTCGGCACAGATACGCAGTATTTT
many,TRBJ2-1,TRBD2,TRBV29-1,CSVVDYSGGSYNEQFF,TGCAGCGTCGTTGACTATAGCGGGGGGTCCTACAATGAGCAGTTCTTC
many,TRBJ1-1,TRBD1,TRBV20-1,CSTIDRAWNTEAFF,TGCAGTACGATCGACAGGGCGTGGAACACTGAAGCTTTCTTT
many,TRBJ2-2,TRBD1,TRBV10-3,CAMSRDSYTGELFF,TGTGCCATGTCCCGGGACAGTTACACCGGGGAGCTGTTTTTT
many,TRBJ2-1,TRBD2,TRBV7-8,CASSPAGLAGAQFF,TGTGCCAGCAGCCCCGCGGGACTAGCGGGGGCTCAGTTCTTC
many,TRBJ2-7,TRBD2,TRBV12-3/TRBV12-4,CASTLHGGAYEQYF,TGTGCCAGCACCCTTCACGGGGGGGCCTACGAGCAGTACTTC
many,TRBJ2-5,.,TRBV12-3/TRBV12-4,CASSTGTNQETQYF,TGTGCCAGCAGTACCGGGACAAACCAAGAGACCCAGTACTTC
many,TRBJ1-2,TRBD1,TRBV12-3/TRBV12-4,CASSLRGQYGYTF,TGTGCCAGCAGTTTACGGGGACAGTATGGCTACACCTTC
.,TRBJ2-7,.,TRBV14,CASSRVYAYEQYF,TGTGCCAGCAGCCGTGTGTACGCATACGAGCAGTACTTC
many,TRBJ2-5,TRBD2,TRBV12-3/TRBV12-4,CASIPGLASQTQYF,TGTGCCAGCATCCCGGGACTAGCTTCACAGACCCAGTACTTC
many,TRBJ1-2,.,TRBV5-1,CASTWEGDYGYTF,TGCGCCAGCACCTGGGAGGGAGACTATGGCTACACCTTC
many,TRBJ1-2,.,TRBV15,CATSRDLGGGPTSGYTF,TGTGCCACCAGCAGAGATTTAGGTGGGGGACCGACGTCGGGCTACACCTTC